The 17 T cell receptor beta chains below were found in one sample sequenced in a study of blood T cell repertoires in COVID-19. Data came from immunoSEQ multiplex PCR; TCRdb stores just in-frame clones and leaves some out. The table includes roughly 250,000 clones, about nine tenths detected once. The specimen sequenced was PBMCs or T cells enriched from blood (not recorded which). The receptors originated from a woman aged 30 to 39 with acute COVID-19.

This chain connects TRBV5-6 to TRBJ2-5, with TRBD1 identical over 11 bases. Germline assignment: CDR1 SGHDT and CDR2 YYEEEE. V lost 2 bases, J lost 4 bases, and 4 bases stayed unmatched. The CDR3 extends over 15 amino acids. The CDR3 bases are TGTGCCAGCAGCTTCAGGACAGGGGGCAGAGAGACCCAGTACTTC. Protein product: CASSFRTGGRETQYF.

V is TRBV6-5 and J is TRBJ2-5; 13 nucleotides align to TRBD2. V lost 7 bases to trimming and J lost 5 bases; unmatched junction nucleotides: 7. CDR3 length equals 15 residues. Germline CDR1 and CDR2: MNHEY and SVGAGI. The DNA of the CDR3 is TGTGCCAGCACCACTAGCGGGGGGGCTCGGGAGACCCAGTACTTC. This codes for CASTTSGGARETQYF.

This chain links TRBV3-1 (or the pseudogene TRBV3-2) with TRBJ2-7, with D uncertain. V dropped 0 bases and J dropped 3 bases, with 3 bases sitting between them. CDR3 length equals 12 residues. CDR1 and CDR2 from the germline V gene are LGHDT and YNNKEL (reference sequence). The DNA for the CDR3 is TGTGCCAGCAGCCAAGACCACTACGAGCAGTACTTC. Encoded protein: CASSQDHYEQYF.

The rearrangement uses TRBV28 and TRBJ1-5, with 8 bases that match TRBD1. Losses at the gene ends were 5 bases for V and 9 bases for J; bases not matched to a gene: 15. Germline V gene lookup returns CDR1 MDHEN and CDR2 SYDVKM. The CDR3 extends over 16 amino acids. The CDR3 coding sequence is TGTGCCAGCAGTGCCTCCGGACAGGGAAGTTTAAGGCCCCAGCATTTT. This encodes CASSASGQGSLRPQHF.

V is TRBV7-9 and J is TRBJ2-7; possible D gene TRBD2, 5 bases. V was trimmed by 8 bases and J by 4 bases, leaving 21 bases between them. CDR1 is SEHNR and CDR2 is FQNEAQ in the germline V gene (reference sequence). CDR3 length: 15 amino acids. CDR3 in amino acids: CASVGYVRTGYEQYF. For the CDR3, the DNA is TGTGCCAGCGTAGGGTATGTGAGAACGGGATACGAGCAGTACTTC.

The chain joins TRBV7-9 to TRBJ1-3; 7 bases agree with TRBD1. The CDR3 spans 17 residues. V lost 10 bases to trimming and J lost 0 bases; unmatched junction nucleotides: 15. CDR1 and CDR2 from the germline V gene are SEHNR and FQNEAQ (reference sequence). The CDR3 sequence is CATSSPGQIISGNTIYF. The CDR3 DNA sequence: TGTGCCACTAGTTCGCCGGGACAGATAATCTCTGGAAACACCATATATTTT.

This chain joins TRBV18 and TRBJ1-1; TRBD1 might be the D (6 bases). The CDR3 is 14 amino acids. The V end lost 3 bases, the J end lost 3 bases, and 11 bases lay between the germline ends. The germline V gene encodes CDR1 KGHSH and CDR2 LQKENI. CDR3 nucleotides: TGTGCCAGCTCACCCCAGGGGAGAGACACTGAAGCTTTCTTT. Its protein product is CASSPQGRDTEAFF.

This clone was recorded once. The chain joins TRBV12-5 to TRBJ1-2; 9 nucleotides align to TRBD1. The J segment lost 3 bases and the V segment lost 0 bases, leaving 14 bases of the junction unmatched. The germline V gene encodes CDR1 LGHNT and CDR2 FRNRAP. CDR3 length equals 19 residues. This chain's CDR3 is CASGLVLIWGQGIYYGYTF. The CDR3 DNA is TGTGCTAGTGGTTTGGTACTTATTTGGGGACAGGGTATATACTATGGCTACACCTTC.

The CDR3 coding sequence is TGTGCCAGCAGTGACTTACCCGGGAGAACCTACGAGCAGTACTTC. Protein sequence: CASSDLPGRTYEQYF. The J gene is TRBJ2-7, the V gene TRBV6-4; possibly TRBD2 for D (6 bases). CDR1 is MRHNA and CDR2 is SNTAGT in the germline V gene. This CDR3 contains 15 residues. Trimming removed 1 base from V and 2 bases from J, with 12 bases in between.

This clone showed up just once. This chain connects TRBV5-1 to TRBJ1-4; 7 bases are shared with TRBD1. The V gene end was trimmed by 2 bases and the J gene end by 10 bases; junction bases not matched to a gene: 5. Germline CDR1 is SGHRS and CDR2 is YFSETQ. The CDR3 sequence is 13 residues long. CDR3 loop: CASSFNQGGKLFF. CDR3 bases: TGCGCCAGCAGCTTCAACCAGGGGGGAAAACTGTTTTTT. The variable domain in full, completed from reference TRBV5-1 and TRBJ1-4, reads KAGVTQTPRYLIKTRGQQVTLSCSPISGHRSVSWYQQTPGQGLQFLFEYFSETQRNKGNFPGRFSGRQFSNSRSEMNVSTLELGDSALYLCASSFNQGGKLFFGSGTQLSVL.

The genes are TRBV29-1 and TRBJ1-2; D uncertain. The V gene's germline CDR1 is SQVTM and CDR2 ANQGSEA. The CDR3 is 12 residues long. Trimming removed 5 bases at V and 4 bases at J, with 11 bases between. This CDR3 is CSVFGGGYGYTF. In nucleotides, the CDR3 is TGCAGCGTTTTCGGAGGCGGCTATGGCTACACCTTC.

The V and J genes are TRBV7-2 and TRBJ1-1; the match to TRBD1 covers 8 bases. Germline V CDR1 and CDR2: SGHTA, FQGNSA. This CDR3 is built from 17 residues. The V gene end was trimmed by 5 bases and the J gene end by 1 base; junction bases not matched to a gene: 12. The CDR3 nucleotides are TGTGCCAGCAGCAAGACAGGGGTCGTTAGAGCGAACACTGAAGCTTTCTTT. It translates to CASSKTGVVRANTEAFF.

The chain couples TRBV11-3 to TRBJ2-2; 7 bases line up with TRBD2. V dropped 5 bases and J dropped 6; count of bases not matched to a gene: 3. The germline V gene has CDR1 SGHNT and CDR2 YENEEA. This CDR3 has 13 residues. The CDR3 loop is CASSSGGAGELFF. Written as DNA, the CDR3 is TGTGCCAGCAGCAGTGGGGGGGCCGGGGAGCTGTTTTTT.

V gene TRBV4-3 combines with J gene TRBJ1-1; D is possibly TRBD1 (5 bases). Trimming cost V 0 bases and J 5 bases, with 10 bases left between them. Germline V gene sequence: CDR1 LGHNA, CDR2 YSLEER. The CDR3 extends over 14 amino acids. The CDR3 sequence is CASSQDPGSTEAFF. CDR3 coding DNA: TGCGCCAGCAGCCAAGACCCAGGGTCAACTGAAGCTTTCTTT.

J is TRBJ1-4 and V is TRBV6-5, with 8 bases lining up with TRBD1. The CDR3 loop spans 16 amino acids. CDR1 is MNHEY and CDR2 is SVGAGI in the germline V gene. J lost 7 bases, V lost 2 bases, and 9 bases had no gene match. CDR3 bases: TGTGCCAGCAGTTACACCCAGGGGGCTAGCGGTGAAAAACTGTTTTTT. This sequence encodes CASSYTQGASGEKLFF.

The chain recombines TRBV10-3 with TRBJ1-2, with 9 bases fitting TRBD1. Germline CDR1 is ENHRY and CDR2 is SYGVKD. The CDR3 sequence is 11 residues long. V lost 9 bases, J lost 8 bases, and 4 bases stayed unmatched. CDR3 region: CAIQGARGYTF. CDR3 in DNA: TGTGCCATACAGGGGGCGCGAGGCTACACCTTC.

The CDR3 loop reads CASRLDRGKLYEQYF. The CDR3 coding sequence is TGTGCCAGCAGATTGGACAGGGGGAAGCTTTACGAGCAGTACTTC. The chain has TRBV27 and TRBJ2-7, with 10 bases that match TRBD1. This CDR3 region has 15 residues. V was clipped by 6 bases and J by 4 bases; unmatched bases: 9. Germline lookup yields CDR1 MNHEY and CDR2 SMNVEV (reference sequence).